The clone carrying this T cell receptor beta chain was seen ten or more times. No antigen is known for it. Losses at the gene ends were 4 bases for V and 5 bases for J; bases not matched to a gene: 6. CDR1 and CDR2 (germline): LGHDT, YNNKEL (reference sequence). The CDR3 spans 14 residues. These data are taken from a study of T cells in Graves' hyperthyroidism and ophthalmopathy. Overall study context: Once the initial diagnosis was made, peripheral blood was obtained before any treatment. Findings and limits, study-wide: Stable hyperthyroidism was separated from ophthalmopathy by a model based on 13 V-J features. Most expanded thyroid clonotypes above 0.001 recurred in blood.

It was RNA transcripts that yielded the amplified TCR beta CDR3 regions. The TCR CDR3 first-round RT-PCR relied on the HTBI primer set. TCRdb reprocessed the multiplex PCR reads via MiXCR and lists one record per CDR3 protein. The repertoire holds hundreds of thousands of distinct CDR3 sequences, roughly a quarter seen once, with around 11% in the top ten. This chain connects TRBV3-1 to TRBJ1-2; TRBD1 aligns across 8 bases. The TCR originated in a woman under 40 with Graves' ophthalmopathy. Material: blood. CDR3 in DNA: TGTGCCAGCAGCCGTATCGGGACAGGTTATGGCTACACCTTC. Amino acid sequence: CASSRIGTGYGYTF.